This record covers a single T cell receptor beta chain. Germline loops: CDR1 LGHDT, CDR2 YNNKEL (reference sequence). This CDR3 has 18 amino acids. V trimming: 4 bases; J trimming: 1 base; junction bases outside the gene matches: 11. The data were taken from a study of blood T cell repertoires in COVID-19. Study in general: Some COVID-19 samples were acute and others convalescent; all came from the United States, Italy and Spain. Sources were T cells, B-cell-depleted T cells, or PBMCs; the material itself was cDNA or gDNA.

The authors' processing: The assay estimated nucleated cells by amplifying reference gene primers. The data were produced by immunoSEQ multiplex PCR, yet TCRdb's version contains in-frame clones alone and is incomplete. V and J calls and clone size come straight from that table; D and trimming were deduced from the DNA. The table records approximately 270,000 clones, roughly nine tenths of them present only once. V and J are TRBV3-1 (or the pseudogene TRBV3-2) and TRBJ2-3; 10 bases line up with TRBD2. This clonotype was obtained from a man aged 50-59 years with acute or convalescent COVID-19. The sequencing input was peripheral blood. The CDR3 DNA reads as TGTGCCAGCAGCCGGACGAATGGACTAGCGGCCGGCACAGATACGCAGTATTTT. Translating it yields CASSRTNGLAAGTDTQYF.